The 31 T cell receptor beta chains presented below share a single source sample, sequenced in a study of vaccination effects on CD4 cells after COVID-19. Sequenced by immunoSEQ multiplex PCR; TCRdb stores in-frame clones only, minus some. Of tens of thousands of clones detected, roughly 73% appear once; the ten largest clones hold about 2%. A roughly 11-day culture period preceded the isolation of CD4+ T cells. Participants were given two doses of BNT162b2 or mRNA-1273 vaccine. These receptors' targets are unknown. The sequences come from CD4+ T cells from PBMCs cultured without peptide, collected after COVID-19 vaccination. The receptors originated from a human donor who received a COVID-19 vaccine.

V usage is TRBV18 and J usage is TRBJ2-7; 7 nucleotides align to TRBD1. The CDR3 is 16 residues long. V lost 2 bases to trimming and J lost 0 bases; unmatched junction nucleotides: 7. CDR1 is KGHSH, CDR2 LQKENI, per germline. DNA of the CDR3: TGTGCCAGCTCACCAAACAGGGGCCAGAGCTCCTACGAGCAGTACGTC. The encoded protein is CASSPNRGQSSYEQYV.

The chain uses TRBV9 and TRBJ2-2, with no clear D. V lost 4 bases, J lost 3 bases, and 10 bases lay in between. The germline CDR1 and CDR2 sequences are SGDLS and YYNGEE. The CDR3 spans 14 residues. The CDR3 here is CASSPGPHTGELFF. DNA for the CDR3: TGTGCCAGCAGCCCTGGGCCCCACACCGGGGAGCTGTTTTTT.

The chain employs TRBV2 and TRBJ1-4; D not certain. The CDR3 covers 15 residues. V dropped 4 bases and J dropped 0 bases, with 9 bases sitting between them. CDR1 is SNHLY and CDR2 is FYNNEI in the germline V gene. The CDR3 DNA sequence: TGTGCCAGCAGTGTAGTCGGCTCAACTAATGAAAAACTGTTTTTT. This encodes CASSVVGSTNEKLFF.

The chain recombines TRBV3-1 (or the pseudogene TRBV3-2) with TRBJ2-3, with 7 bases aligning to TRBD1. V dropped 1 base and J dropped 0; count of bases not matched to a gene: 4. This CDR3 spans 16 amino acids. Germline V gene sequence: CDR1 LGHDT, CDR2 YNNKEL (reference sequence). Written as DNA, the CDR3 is TGTGCCAGCAGCCAAGGAGGGGGCCCTAGCACAGATACGCAGTATTTT. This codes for CASSQGGGPSTDTQYF.

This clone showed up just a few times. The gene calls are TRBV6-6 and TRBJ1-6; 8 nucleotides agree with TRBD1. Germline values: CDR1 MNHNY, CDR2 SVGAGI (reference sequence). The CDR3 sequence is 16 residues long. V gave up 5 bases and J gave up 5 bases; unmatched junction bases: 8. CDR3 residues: CASSRQGSFDNSPLHF. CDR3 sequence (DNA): TGTGCCAGCAGTCGACAGGGGAGTTTCGATAATTCACCCCTCCACTTT.

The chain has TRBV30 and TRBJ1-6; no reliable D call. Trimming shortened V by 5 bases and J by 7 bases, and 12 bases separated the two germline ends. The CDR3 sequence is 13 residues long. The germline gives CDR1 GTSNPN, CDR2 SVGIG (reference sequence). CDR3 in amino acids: CAWSNYGNSPLHF. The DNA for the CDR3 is TGTGCCTGGTCGAATTACGGAAATTCACCCCTCCACTTT.

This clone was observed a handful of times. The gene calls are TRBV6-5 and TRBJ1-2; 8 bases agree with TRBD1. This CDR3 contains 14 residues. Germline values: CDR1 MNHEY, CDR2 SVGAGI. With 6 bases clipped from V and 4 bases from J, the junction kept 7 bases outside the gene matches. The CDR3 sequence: CASRRTGLGYGYTF. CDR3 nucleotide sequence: TGTGCCAGCAGAAGGACAGGGTTGGGCTATGGCTACACCTTC.

Here the CDR3 reads CASSHPPGSEAFF. The CDR3 nucleotides are TGTGCCAGCAGTCACCCACCGGGGAGCGAAGCTTTCTTT. The chain has TRBV28 and TRBJ1-1; the D is unclear. The V gene lost 5 bases and the J gene lost 8 bases, with 15 bases spanning the gap. This CDR3 has 13 residues. Germline V gene data show CDR1 as MDHEN and CDR2 as SYDVKM.

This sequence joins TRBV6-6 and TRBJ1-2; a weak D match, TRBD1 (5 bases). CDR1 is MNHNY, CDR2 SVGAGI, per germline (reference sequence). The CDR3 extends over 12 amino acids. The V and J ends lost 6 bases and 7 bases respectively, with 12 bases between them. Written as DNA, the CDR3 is TGTGCCAGCAGCCAAGGGGCTGGTGGCTACACCTTC. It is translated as CASSQGAGGYTF.

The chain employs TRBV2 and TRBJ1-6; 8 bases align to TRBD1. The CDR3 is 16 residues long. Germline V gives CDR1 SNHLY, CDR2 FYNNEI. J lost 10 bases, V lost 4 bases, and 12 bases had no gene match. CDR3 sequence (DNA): TGTGCCAGCAGTGCCGTCCGGACAGGGTGGGGCTCACCCCTCCACTTT. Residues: CASSAVRTGWGSPLHF.

The CDR3 loop reads CSASRDRGSYEQYV. The CDR3 bases are TGCAGTGCTAGTCGGGACAGGGGATCCTACGAGCAGTACGTC. The rearrangement uses TRBV20-1 and TRBJ2-7, with TRBD1 matching over 10 bases. Trimming removed 3 bases from V and 1 base from J; junction bases left unmatched: 3. CDR1 and CDR2 (germline): DFQATT, SNEGSKA (reference sequence). The CDR3 covers 14 residues.

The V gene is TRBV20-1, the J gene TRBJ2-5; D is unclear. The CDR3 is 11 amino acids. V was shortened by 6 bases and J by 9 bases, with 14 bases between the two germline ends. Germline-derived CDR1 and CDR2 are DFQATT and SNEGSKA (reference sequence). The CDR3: CSAPVKSSQYF. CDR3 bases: TGCAGTGCACCGGTTAAGTCGTCCCAGTACTTC.

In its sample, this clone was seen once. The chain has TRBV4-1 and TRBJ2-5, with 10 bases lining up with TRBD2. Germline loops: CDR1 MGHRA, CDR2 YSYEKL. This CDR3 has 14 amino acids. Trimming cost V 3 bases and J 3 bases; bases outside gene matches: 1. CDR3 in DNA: TGCGCCAGCAGCCACGGGACTAGCGAAGAGACCCAGTACTTC. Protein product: CASSHGTSEETQYF.

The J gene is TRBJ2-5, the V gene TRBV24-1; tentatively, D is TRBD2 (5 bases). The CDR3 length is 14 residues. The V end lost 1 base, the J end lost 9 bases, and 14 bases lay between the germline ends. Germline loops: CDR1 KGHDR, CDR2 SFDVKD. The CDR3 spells CATSDLGSGKAQYF. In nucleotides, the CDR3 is TGTGCCACCAGTGATTTAGGATCGGGGAAGGCCCAGTACTTC.

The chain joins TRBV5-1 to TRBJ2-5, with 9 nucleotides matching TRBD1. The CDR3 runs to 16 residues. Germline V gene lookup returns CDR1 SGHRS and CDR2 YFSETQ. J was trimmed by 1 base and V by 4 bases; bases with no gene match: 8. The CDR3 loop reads CASSRPGTGTQETQYF. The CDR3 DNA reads TGCGCCAGCAGCCGTCCCGGGACAGGGACCCAAGAGACCCAGTACTTC.

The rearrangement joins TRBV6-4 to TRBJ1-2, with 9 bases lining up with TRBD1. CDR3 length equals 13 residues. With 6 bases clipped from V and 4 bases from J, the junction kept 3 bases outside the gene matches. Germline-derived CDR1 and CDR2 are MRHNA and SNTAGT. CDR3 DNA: TGTGCCAGCAGAGGACAGGGGAGCTATGGCTACACCTTC. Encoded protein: CASRGQGSYGYTF.

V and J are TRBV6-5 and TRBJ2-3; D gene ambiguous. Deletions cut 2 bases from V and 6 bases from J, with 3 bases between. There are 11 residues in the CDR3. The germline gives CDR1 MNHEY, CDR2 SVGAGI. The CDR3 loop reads CASSYGDTQYF. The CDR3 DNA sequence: TGTGCCAGCAGTTACGGGGATACGCAGTATTTT.

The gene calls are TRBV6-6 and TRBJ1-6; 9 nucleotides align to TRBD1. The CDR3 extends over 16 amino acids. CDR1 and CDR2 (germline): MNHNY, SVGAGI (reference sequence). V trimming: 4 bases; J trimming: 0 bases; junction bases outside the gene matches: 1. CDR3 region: CASSLTGGSYNSPLHF. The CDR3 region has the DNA TGTGCCAGCAGTTTGACAGGGGGCTCCTATAATTCACCCCTCCACTTT.

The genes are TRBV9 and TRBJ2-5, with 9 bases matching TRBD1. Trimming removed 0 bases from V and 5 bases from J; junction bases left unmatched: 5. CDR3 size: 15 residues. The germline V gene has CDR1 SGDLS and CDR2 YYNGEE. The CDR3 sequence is CASSVGGQGYETQYF. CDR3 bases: TGTGCCAGCAGCGTAGGGGGACAGGGTTATGAGACCCAGTACTTC. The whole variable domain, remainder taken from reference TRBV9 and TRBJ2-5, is DSGVTQTPKHLITATGQRVTLRCSPRSGDLSVYWYQQSLDQGLQFLIQYYNGEERAKGNILERFSAQQFPDLHSELNLSSLELGDSALYFCASSVGGQGYETQYFGPGTRLLVL.

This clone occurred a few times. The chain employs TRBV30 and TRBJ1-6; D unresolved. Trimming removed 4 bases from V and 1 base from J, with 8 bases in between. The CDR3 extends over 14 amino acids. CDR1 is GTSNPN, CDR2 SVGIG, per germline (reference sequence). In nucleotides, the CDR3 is TGTGCCTGGACCCCAATTTCCTATAATTCACCCCTCCACTTT. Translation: CAWTPISYNSPLHF.

The CDR3, as DNA: TGCAGCGTTGGGGGGACCAGCGGCTACACCTTC. Protein: CSVGGTSGYTF. The chain joins TRBV29-1 to TRBJ1-2, with TRBD1 as a possible D gene (5 bases). Trimming cost V 4 bases and J 8 bases, with 11 bases left between them. CDR1 and CDR2 from the germline V gene are SQVTM and ANQGSEA. The CDR3 is 11 amino acids. Combining the CDR3 with reference TRBV29-1 and TRBJ1-2 gives the whole variable domain SAVISQKPSRDICQRGTSLTIQCQVDSQVTMMFWYRQQPGQSLTLIATANQGSEATYESGFVIDKFPISRPNLTFSTLTVSNMSPEDSSIYLCSVGGTSGYTFGSGTRLTVV.

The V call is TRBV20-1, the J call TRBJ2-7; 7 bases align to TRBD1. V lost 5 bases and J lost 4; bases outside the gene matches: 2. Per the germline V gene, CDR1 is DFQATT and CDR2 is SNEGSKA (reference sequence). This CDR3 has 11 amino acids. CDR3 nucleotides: TGCAGTGCTGGGGACAGTTACGAGCAGTACGTC. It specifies CSAGDSYEQYV.

The chain's CDR3 is CASGLGRGGTDTQYF. In DNA form, the CDR3 reads TGTGCTAGTGGTTTGGGTCGGGGGGGCACAGATACGCAGTATTTT. V is TRBV12-5 and J is TRBJ2-3; TRBD2 aligns across 7 bases. V dropped 1 base and J dropped 1; count of bases not matched to a gene: 2. The CDR3 sequence is 15 residues long. The germline V gene has CDR1 LGHNT and CDR2 FRNRAP.

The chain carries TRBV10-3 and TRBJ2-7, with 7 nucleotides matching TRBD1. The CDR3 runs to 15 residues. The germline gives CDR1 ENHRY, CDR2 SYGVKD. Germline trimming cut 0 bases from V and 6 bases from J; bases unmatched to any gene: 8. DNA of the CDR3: TGTGCCATCAGTGAGTCGATAGACAGGGTAGGCGAGCAGTACGTC. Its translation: CAISESIDRVGEQYV.

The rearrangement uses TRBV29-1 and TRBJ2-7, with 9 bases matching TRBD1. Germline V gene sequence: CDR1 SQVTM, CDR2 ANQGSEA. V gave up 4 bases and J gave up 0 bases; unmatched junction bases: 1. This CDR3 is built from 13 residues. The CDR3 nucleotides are TGCAGCGTTGGACAGGGGGACTCCTACGAGCAGTACGTC. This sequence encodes CSVGQGDSYEQYV.

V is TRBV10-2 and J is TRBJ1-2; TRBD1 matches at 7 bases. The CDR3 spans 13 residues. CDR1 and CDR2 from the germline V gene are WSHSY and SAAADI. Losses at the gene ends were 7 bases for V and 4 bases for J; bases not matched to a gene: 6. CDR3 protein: CASTMTGRYGYTF. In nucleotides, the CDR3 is TGCGCCAGCACTATGACAGGGCGCTATGGCTACACCTTC.

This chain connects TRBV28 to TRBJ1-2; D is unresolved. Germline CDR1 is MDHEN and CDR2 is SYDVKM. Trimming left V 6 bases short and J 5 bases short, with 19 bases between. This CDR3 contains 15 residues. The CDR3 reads CASSPGVVNYYGYTF. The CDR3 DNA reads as TGTGCCAGCAGCCCAGGAGTGGTCAACTATTATGGCTACACCTTC.

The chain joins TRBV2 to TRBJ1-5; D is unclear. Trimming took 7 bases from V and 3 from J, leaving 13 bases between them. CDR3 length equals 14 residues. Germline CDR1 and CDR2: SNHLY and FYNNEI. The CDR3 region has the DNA TGTGCCAGCAATTGGGCGGGAAACAATCAGCCCCAGCATTTT. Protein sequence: CASNWAGNNQPQHF.

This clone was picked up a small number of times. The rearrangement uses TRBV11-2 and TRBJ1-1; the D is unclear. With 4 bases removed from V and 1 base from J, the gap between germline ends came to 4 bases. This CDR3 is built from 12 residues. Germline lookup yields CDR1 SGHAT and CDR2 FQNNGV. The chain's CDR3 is CASSWTNTEAFF. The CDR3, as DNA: TGTGCCAGCAGCTGGACGAACACTGAAGCTTTCTTT.

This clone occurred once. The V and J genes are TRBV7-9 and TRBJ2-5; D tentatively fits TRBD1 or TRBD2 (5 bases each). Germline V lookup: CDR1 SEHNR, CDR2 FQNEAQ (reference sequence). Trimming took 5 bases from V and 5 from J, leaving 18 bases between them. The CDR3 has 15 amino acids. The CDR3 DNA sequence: TGTGCCAGCAGCCCTATCCCGGGGCCTCGGGAGACCCAGTACTTC. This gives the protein CASSPIPGPRETQYF.

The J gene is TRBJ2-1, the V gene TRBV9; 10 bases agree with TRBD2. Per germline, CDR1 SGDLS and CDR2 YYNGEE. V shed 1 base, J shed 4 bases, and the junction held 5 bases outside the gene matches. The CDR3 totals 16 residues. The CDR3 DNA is TGTGCCAGCAGCGTACTCGGACTAGCGGCATACAATGAGCAGTTCTTC. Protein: CASSVLGLAAYNEQFF.